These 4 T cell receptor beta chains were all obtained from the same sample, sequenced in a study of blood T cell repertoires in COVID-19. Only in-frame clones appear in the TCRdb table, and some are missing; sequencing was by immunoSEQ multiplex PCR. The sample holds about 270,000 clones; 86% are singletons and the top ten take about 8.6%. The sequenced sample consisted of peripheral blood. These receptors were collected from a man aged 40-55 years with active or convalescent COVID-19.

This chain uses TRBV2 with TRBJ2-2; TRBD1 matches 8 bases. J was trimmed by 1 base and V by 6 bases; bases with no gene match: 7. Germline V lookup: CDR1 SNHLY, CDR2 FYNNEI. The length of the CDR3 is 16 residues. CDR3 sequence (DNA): TGTGCCAGCAGGGACAGGGTTGGGTTGAACACCGGGGAGCTGTTTTTT. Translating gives CASRDRVGLNTGELFF.

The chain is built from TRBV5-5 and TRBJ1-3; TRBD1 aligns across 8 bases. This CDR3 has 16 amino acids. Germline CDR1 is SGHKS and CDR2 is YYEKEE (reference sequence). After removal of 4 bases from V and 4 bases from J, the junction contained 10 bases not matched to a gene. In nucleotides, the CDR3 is TGTGCCAGCAGCGTCCCGGGACAGGTTTCCGGAAACACCATATATTTT. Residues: CASSVPGQVSGNTIYF. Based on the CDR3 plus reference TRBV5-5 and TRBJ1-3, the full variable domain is DAGVTQSPTHLIKTRGQQVTLRCSPISGHKSVSWYQQVLGQGPQFIFQYYEKEERGRGNFPDRFSARQFPNYSSELNVNALLLGDSALYLCASSVPGQVSGNTIYFGEGSWLTVV.

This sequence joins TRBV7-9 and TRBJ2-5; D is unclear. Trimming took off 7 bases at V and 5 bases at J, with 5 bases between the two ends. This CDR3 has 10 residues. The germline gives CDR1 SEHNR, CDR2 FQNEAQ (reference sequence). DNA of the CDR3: TGTGCCAGCACATCTGAGACCCAGTACTTC. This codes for CASTSETQYF.

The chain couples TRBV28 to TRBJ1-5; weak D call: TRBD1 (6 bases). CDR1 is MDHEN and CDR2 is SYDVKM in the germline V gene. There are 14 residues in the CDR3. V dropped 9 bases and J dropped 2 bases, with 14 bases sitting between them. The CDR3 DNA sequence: TGTGCCAGTGGTTGGGGGCTGGGCAATCAGCCCCAGCATTTT. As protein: CASGWGLGNQPQHF.